The 9 T cell receptor beta chains below all came from one sample that was sequenced in a study of T cells in Graves' hyperthyroidism and ophthalmopathy. Amplification of TCR beta CDR3 regions was performed using RNA transcripts as template. Primed by the HTBI set, a first-round RT-PCR was run on the TCR CDR3. TCRdb re-called the multiplex PCR reads with MiXCR, one entry per CDR3 protein. The sample includes under 700,000 distinct CDR3 sequences, roughly 17% seen only once; the top ten take about 18%. Sequences were obtained from blood. The receptors stem from a woman aged 18-29 years with Graves' hyperthyroidism.

In this sample, this clonotype turned up many times. The chain joins TRBV27 to TRBJ2-7, with a tentative D call TRBD1 (5 bases). Germline lookup yields CDR1 MNHEY and CDR2 SMNVEV (reference sequence). CDR3 length: 14 amino acids. Trimming stripped 4 bases from V and 0 bases from J, with 10 bases between. Written as DNA, the CDR3 is TGTGCCAGCAGTTCGCCAGGGTCCTCCTACGAGCAGTACTTC. It specifies CASSSPGSSYEQYF.

This clonotype has at least ten counts. The genes are TRBV12-3 or TRBV12-4 and TRBJ2-3; the D is unclear. Trimming shortened V by 0 bases and J by 4 bases, and 8 bases separated the two germline ends. The CDR3 runs to 14 residues. Here the CDR3 reads CASSLARTSDTQYF. For the CDR3, the DNA is TGTGCCAGCAGTTTAGCCAGGACGTCAGATACGCAGTATTTT.

The table lists this clonotype with many counts. The chain links TRBV20-1 to TRBJ2-5; weak D call: TRBD2 (5 bases). Germline V CDR1 and CDR2: DFQATT, SNEGSKA (reference sequence). The CDR3 covers 14 residues. V shed 6 bases and J shed 0 bases, with 14 bases lying between them. The CDR3 DNA reads as TGCAGTGCCTCAAGAGCGGTGTACCAAGAGACCCAGTACTTC. Amino acid sequence: CSASRAVYQETQYF.

This clonotype was observed at least ten times. The chain is built from TRBV13 and TRBJ2-3, with 11 bases lining up with TRBD2. The CDR3 is made up of 16 amino acids. Germline loops: CDR1 PRHDT, CDR2 FYEKMQ (reference sequence). After removal of 7 bases from V and 6 bases from J, the junction contained 12 bases not matched to a gene. The DNA of the CDR3 is TGTGCCAGCATTACCGCGGGGCTAGCGGGAGGCGATACGCAGTATTTT. This encodes CASITAGLAGGDTQYF.

The V call is TRBV12-3 or TRBV12-4, the J call TRBJ1-1; TRBD1 matches 10 bases. This CDR3 is built from 15 residues. The V gene end was trimmed by 3 bases and the J gene end by 5 bases; junction bases not matched to a gene: 6. The CDR3: CASSFYRQGATEAFF. As DNA, the CDR3 is TGTGCCAGCAGTTTTTACAGACAGGGGGCAACTGAAGCTTTCTTT.

This clonotype was observed at least ten times. V gene TRBV28 combines with J gene TRBJ2-7, with no clear D. The CDR3 is made up of 11 amino acids. The V gene lost 3 bases and the J gene lost 7 bases, with 7 bases spanning the gap. Germline CDR1 reads MDHEN; CDR2 reads SYDVKM. CDR3 in DNA: TGTGCCAGCAGTTTTCTTGGGGAGCAGTACTTC. Its protein is CASSFLGEQYF. The full variable domain, completed using reference TRBV28 and TRBJ2-7, is DVKVTQSSRYLVKRTGEKVFLECVQDMDHENMFWYRQDPGLGLRLIYFSYDVKMKEKGDIPEGYSVSREKKERFSLILESASTNQTSMYLCASSFLGEQYFGPGTRLTVT.

The genes are TRBV6-1 and TRBJ1-3, with 8 bases identical to TRBD1. V was pared by 6 bases and J by 2 bases, with 9 bases of the junction left unmatched. CDR3 size: 16 residues. CDR1 MNHNS and CDR2 SASEGT come from the germline V gene. CDR3 sequence: CASRERDRPTGNTIYF. DNA for the CDR3: TGTGCCAGCAGGGAACGGGACAGGCCTACTGGAAACACCATATATTTT.

This clonotype has just a few counts. The chain is built from TRBV4-1 and TRBJ1-1, with D possibly TRBD1 on 5 matching bases. Trimming pared 1 base from V and 10 bases from J, leaving 16 bases between. The CDR3 covers 14 residues. CDR1 and CDR2 (germline): MGHRA, YSYEKL. The CDR3 region has the DNA TGCGCCAGCAGCCAAGCCAGGGTGGGATCCGGAGCTTTCTTT. Its translation is CASSQARVGSGAFF.

The chain employs TRBV12-3 or TRBV12-4 and TRBJ2-5; 9 nucleotides match TRBD1. With 5 bases clipped from V and 5 bases from J, the junction kept 6 bases outside the gene matches. CDR3 size: 14 residues. CDR3 region: CASSPQGAPETQYF. The CDR3 DNA reads TGTGCCAGCAGTCCACAGGGGGCGCCGGAGACCCAGTACTTC.